One and the same sample provided the 7 T cell receptor beta chains below, sequenced in a study of T cell changes during pregnancy in multiple sclerosis. The table came from immunoSEQ multiplex PCR; TCRdb's copy has only in-frame clones and leaves some out. The sample holds 65,000 to 90,000 clones, 85% to 95% seen once. This specimen consisted of peripheral blood, obtained in the third trimester of pregnancy. These receptor sequences come from a female donor in good health, enrolled as a control in a pregnancy study.

The gene calls are TRBV11-2 and TRBJ2-7, with 8 positions matching TRBD2. The CDR3 runs 15 residues. Germline-derived CDR1 and CDR2 are SGHAT and FQNNGV. J lost 7 bases, V lost 6 bases, and 14 bases had no gene match. This CDR3 reads CASRGPPGRDREQYF. The CDR3 DNA follows: TGTGCCAGCAGGGGCCCCCCCGGGAGGGACCGGGAGCAGTACTTC.

This clone was seen only once. The CDR3 sequence: CASSEARGSTDTQYF. The CDR3 DNA sequence: TGTGCCAGCAGTGAAGCGCGCGGGAGCACAGATACGCAGTATTTT. V is TRBV6-1 and J is TRBJ2-3; maybe TRBD2 (5 bases). Germline CDR1 and CDR2: MNHNS and SASEGT. Trimming left V 0 bases short and J 0 bases short, with 7 bases between. CDR3 length equals 15 residues.

This chain links TRBV4-1 with TRBJ2-2, with 9 nucleotides matching TRBD1. Germline V CDR1 and CDR2: MGHRA, YSYEKL. J gave up 6 bases and V 5 bases, and 10 bases lay outside the gene matches. This CDR3 comprises 16 residues. The CDR3 here is CASSYGTGYSAGELFF. The CDR3 DNA is TGCGCCAGCAGCTACGGGACAGGGTATTCCGCCGGGGAGCTGTTTTTT.

The chain employs TRBV20-1 and TRBJ2-7; D gene uncertain. Trimming pared 5 bases from V and 1 base from J, leaving 6 bases between. The CDR3 spans 11 residues. Germline CDR1 DFQATT, CDR2 SNEGSKA (reference sequence). CDR3 sequence (DNA): TGCAGTGCTCGCAGTTCCTACGAGCAGTACTTC. Encoded protein: CSARSSYEQYF.

The chain has TRBV29-1 and TRBJ2-5; 11 bases map to TRBD2. The CDR3 runs to 15 residues. Germline loops: CDR1 SQVTM, CDR2 ANQGSEA. After removal of 6 bases from V and 1 base from J, the junction contained 7 bases not matched to a gene. CDR3 amino acids: CSVGVAGGRQETQYF. In DNA form, the CDR3 reads TGCAGCGTGGGGGTAGCGGGAGGGCGCCAAGAGACCCAGTACTTC.

The chain is built from TRBV11-1 and TRBJ2-7, with 7 bases matching TRBD2. This CDR3 contains 15 residues. With V trimmed by 3 bases and J by 3 bases, 8 bases remained unmatched. Germline-derived CDR1 and CDR2 are SGHAT and FQDESV (reference sequence). The DNA of the CDR3 is TGTGCCAGCAGCTTTGAACTCTCGGGGGGCTACGAGCAGTACTTC. Residues: CASSFELSGGYEQYF.

This chain connects TRBV4-2 to TRBJ2-7; maybe TRBD2 (5 bases). The CDR3 spans 15 residues. Trimming removed 4 bases at V and 2 bases at J, with 15 bases between. CDR1 is LGHNA, CDR2 YNFKEQ, per germline. DNA of the CDR3: TGTGCCAGCAGCCCCGGCGGGCAGAAGCCCTACGAGCAGTACTTC. Its protein is CASSPGGQKPYEQYF.